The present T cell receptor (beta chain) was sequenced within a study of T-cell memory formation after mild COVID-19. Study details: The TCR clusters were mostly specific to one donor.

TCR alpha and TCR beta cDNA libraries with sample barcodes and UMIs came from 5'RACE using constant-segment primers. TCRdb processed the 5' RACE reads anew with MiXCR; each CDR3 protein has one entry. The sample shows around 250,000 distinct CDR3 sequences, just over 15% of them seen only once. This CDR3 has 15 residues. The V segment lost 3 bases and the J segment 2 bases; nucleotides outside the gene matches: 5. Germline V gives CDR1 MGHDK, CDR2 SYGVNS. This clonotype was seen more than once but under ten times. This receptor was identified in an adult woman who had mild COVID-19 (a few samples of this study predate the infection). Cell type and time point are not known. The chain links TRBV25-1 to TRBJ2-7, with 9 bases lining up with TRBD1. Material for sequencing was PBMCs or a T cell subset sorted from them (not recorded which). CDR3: CASSEGQGVPYEQYF. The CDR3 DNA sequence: TGTGCCAGCAGTGAGGGACAGGGAGTTCCCTACGAGCAGTACTTC.